Presented here are 16 T cell receptor beta chains from one specimen sequenced in a study of T cells after yellow fever vaccination (dated by TCRdb to the late 2010s). Libraries were prepared through 5' RACE. For sequencing, an Illumina NovaSeq 6000 was employed. TCRdb handled the public reads itself, with Q25 trimming in fastp and clone calling in MiXCR, and kept productive beta chains. Rows with one shared CDR3 protein collapse into an entry with the most common genes and DNA. Across this sample there are roughly 310,000 distinct CDR3 sequences, with around 3.9% seen only once. The ten most abundant clones make up roughly a quarter of the sample. In the paper's terms, the treatment or condition label means: live attenuated yellow fever vaccine strain. Material: PBMCs, obtained on the day of the yellow fever booster vaccination. Every receptor here comes from a man younger than 35 who received the YFV17D yellow fever vaccine.

This clonotype was seen at least ten times. This chain joins TRBV5-1 and TRBJ2-4; TRBD2 matches 9 bases. CDR3 size: 18 residues. CDR1 and CDR2 (germline): SGHRS, YFSETQ. V trimming: 0 bases; J trimming: 0 bases; junction bases outside the gene matches: 7. The CDR3 sequence: CASSLGPLAGRAKNIQYF. CDR3 bases: TGCGCCAGCAGCTTGGGTCCCCTAGCGGGGAGAGCCAAAAACATTCAGTACTTC.

V gene TRBV10-3 combines with J gene TRBJ2-7, with D possibly being TRBD1 (6 bases). The V end lost 6 bases, the J end lost 4 bases, and 10 bases lay between the germline ends. The CDR3 contains 12 residues. CDR1 is ENHRY, CDR2 SYGVKD, per germline. CDR3 amino acids: CAIRRDKYEQYF. The CDR3 region has the DNA TGTGCCATCAGACGGGACAAATACGAGCAGTACTTC.

In its sample, this clonotype was seen many times. The V gene is TRBV7-4, the J gene TRBJ2-3; a possible D gene is TRBD2 (5 bases). The CDR3 loop spans 18 amino acids. Germline V lookup: CDR1 SGHVT, CDR2 SQSDAQ. The germline V and J ends were trimmed by 5 bases and 2 bases, with 23 bases remaining between them. In DNA form, the CDR3 reads TGTGCCAGCAGCCAGCTCGGTTTTCTGAGGGCGCCCACAGATACGCAGTATTTT. Encoded protein: CASSQLGFLRAPTDTQYF.

This clonotype was found a few times. This chain uses TRBV18 with TRBJ2-1, with 8 bases that match TRBD2. With V trimmed by 3 bases and J by 7 bases, 8 bases remained unmatched. CDR1 KGHSH and CDR2 LQKENI come from the germline V gene. The CDR3 extends over 15 amino acids. CDR3 DNA sequence: TGTGCCAGCTCACCGAACTTCGGGGGGGTAAATGAGCAGTTCTTC. Translated: CASSPNFGGVNEQFF.

This clonotype appeared many times. The chain employs TRBV7-2 and TRBJ2-1; 8 bases line up with TRBD2. Germline lookup yields CDR1 SGHTA and CDR2 FQGNSA. This CDR3 contains 14 residues. Trimming removed 5 bases from V and 7 bases from J; junction bases left unmatched: 7. The CDR3 DNA reads as TGTGCCAGCAGCCTTGGTAGCGGGGTTAATGAGCAGTTCTTC. This codes for CASSLGSGVNEQFF.

This clonotype has a count of ten or more. The gene calls are TRBV2 and TRBJ2-5; D may match TRBD1 or TRBD2 (5 bases each). CDR1 is SNHLY, CDR2 FYNNEI, per germline. The CDR3 covers 14 residues. Trimming pared 4 bases from V and 5 bases from J, leaving 14 bases between. CDR3 region: CASSAQGRRETQYF. The CDR3 coding sequence is TGTGCCAGCAGTGCCCAGGGTAGGAGGGAGACCCAGTACTTC.

The V call is TRBV6-5, the J call TRBJ1-2; D gene ambiguous. V was cut by 6 bases and J by 5 bases, with 10 bases left in between. The germline V gene encodes CDR1 MNHEY and CDR2 SVGAGI. The CDR3 has 12 residues. Here the CDR3 DNA reads TGTGCCAGCAGGGCAGGTCTATATGGCTACACCTTC. Its protein is CASRAGLYGYTF.

This clonotype was detected only a few times. The genes are TRBV5-1 and TRBJ1-6; the D is unclear. The V gene lost 0 bases and the J gene lost 9 bases, with 10 bases spanning the gap. Looked up from germline, CDR1 is SGHRS and CDR2 is YFSETQ. The CDR3 has 14 residues. CDR3 region: CASSLVESSSPLHF. DNA for the CDR3: TGCGCCAGCAGCTTGGTGGAATCTTCTTCACCCCTCCACTTT.

The table lists this clonotype with a few counts. The chain links TRBV12-3 or TRBV12-4 to TRBJ2-3, with D possibly TRBD2 on 6 matching bases. V was clipped by 0 bases and J by 0 bases, with 16 bases between them. This CDR3 is 18 amino acids long. CDR3 in amino acids: CASSLAPFMGGSTDTQYF. The CDR3 nucleotides read TGTGCCAGCAGTTTAGCGCCTTTTATGGGGGGTAGCACAGATACGCAGTATTTT.

This clonotype was counted a few times. The chain uses TRBV5-1 and TRBJ2-3; possibly TRBD1 for D (8 bases). In germline, CDR1 is SGHRS, CDR2 YFSETQ. The V end lost 5 bases, the J end lost 2 bases, and 15 bases lay between the germline ends. CDR3 size: 15 residues. CDR3 nucleotide sequence: TGCGCCAGCAGTGGACAGGGAGGGGACACAGATACGCAGTATTTT. It yields the protein CASSGQGGDTDTQYF. The full variable domain, with the rest looked up from reference TRBV5-1 and TRBJ2-3, is KAGVTQTPRYLIKTRGQQVTLSCSPISGHRSVSWYQQTPGQGLQFLFEYFSETQRNKGNFPGRFSGRQFSNSRSEMNVSTLELGDSALYLCASSGQGGDTDTQYFGPGTRLTVL.

There are many counts of this clonotype. This rearrangement joins TRBV20-1 to TRBJ1-1, with no clear D. Germline V gives CDR1 DFQATT, CDR2 SNEGSKA (reference sequence). This CDR3 has 11 amino acids. Here the CDR3 reads CRSGSNTEAFF. The CDR3 DNA follows: TGCAGATCGGGCTCGAACACTGAAGCTTTCTTT.

The J gene is TRBJ1-2, the V gene TRBV11-2; D unclear. From germline, CDR1 is SGHAT and CDR2 FQNNGV. The CDR3 spans 12 residues. V lost 3 bases and J 6 bases, leaving 8 bases between the germline ends. The CDR3 here is CASSFQGNGYTF. In DNA form, the CDR3 reads TGTGCCAGCAGCTTTCAAGGGAATGGCTACACCTTC. Supplemented by reference TRBV11-2 and TRBJ1-2, the full variable domain reads EAGVAQSPRYKIIEKRQSVAFWCNPISGHATLYWYQQILGQGPKLLIQFQNNGVVDDSQLPKDRFSAERLKGVDSTLKIQPAKLEDSAVYLCASSFQGNGYTFGSGTRLTVV.

This clonotype occurred a few times. The chain carries TRBV27 and TRBJ1-2; 11 nucleotides agree with TRBD1. The CDR3 is 18 amino acids. Trimming cost V 5 bases and J 0 bases; bases outside gene matches: 11. Germline V gene lookup returns CDR1 MNHEY and CDR2 SMNVEV (reference sequence). In nucleotides, the CDR3 is TGTGCCAGCAGTCGTCTACCGGGACAGGGGGTCGCTAACTATGGCTACACCTTC. It encodes CASSRLPGQGVANYGYTF.

This clonotype was observed a few times. This chain links TRBV4-1 with TRBJ2-1, with TRBD1 identical over 7 bases. The germline CDR1 and CDR2 sequences are MGHRA and YSYEKL. Trimming cost V 7 bases and J 3 bases; bases outside gene matches: 9. This CDR3 spans 15 amino acids. CDR3 amino acids: CASTPSGTDYNEQFF. As DNA, the CDR3 is TGCGCCAGCACCCCCTCCGGGACAGACTACAATGAGCAGTTCTTC.

J is TRBJ1-6 and V is TRBV7-2; D unresolved. CDR3 length: 16 residues. Germline V gene sequence: CDR1 SGHTA, CDR2 FQGNSA. Trimming shortened V by 3 bases and J by 8 bases, and 17 bases separated the two germline ends. CDR3 sequence reads: CASSFTRTKVDSPLHF. The CDR3 coding sequence is TGTGCCAGCAGCTTCACTCGGACGAAGGTAGATTCACCCCTCCACTTT.

This clonotype was counted ten times or more. The chain is built from TRBV29-1 and TRBJ2-7; 9 nucleotides match TRBD1. The germline V gene has CDR1 SQVTM and CDR2 ANQGSEA. Losses at the gene ends were 7 bases for V and 5 bases for J; bases not matched to a gene: 15. The CDR3 extends over 15 amino acids. The CDR3, as DNA: TGCAGCGCCCAAACCACAGGGGGCATTGGGGACGAGCAGTACTTC. Amino acid sequence: CSAQTTGGIGDEQYF.